These 20 T cell receptor beta chains were sequenced from one sample in a study of graft-versus-host responses after intestinal transplantation (dated by TCRdb to about 2021). Library preparation employed the immunoSEQ multiplex PCR assay. As stored in TCRdb, this immuneACCESS dataset retains in-frame rearrangements with V and J assigned. A fraction of the clones does not appear; measured against another copy, unresolved V genes explain less than half of the discrepancy, and the remainder lacks a known reason. The sample contains tens of thousands of clones, 90% to 95% of them found a single time. Of the sample, about 0.53% falls within the top ten clones. What the time point label conveys for this sample: cells obtained before transplantation from donor or recipient. Antigens for these TCRs are unknown. The input for sequencing was unstimulated CD8+ T cells sorted from spleen or lymph node cells, taken before intestinal transplant. The origin of the receptors is a human donor who received an intestinal transplant.

This chain links TRBV4-1 with TRBJ2-5, with 8 positions matching TRBD1. CDR3 length: 15 amino acids. J was trimmed by 5 bases and V by 4 bases; bases with no gene match: 9. CDR1 and CDR2 (germline): MGHRA, YSYEKL. The CDR3 reads CASSLLAGGAETQYF. The CDR3 DNA follows: TGCGCCAGCAGCCTCCTGGCAGGGGGCGCGGAGACCCAGTACTTC.

The chain recombines TRBV6-4 with TRBJ2-3; TRBD2 matches at 11 bases. Germline V gene data show CDR1 as MRHNA and CDR2 as SNTAGT. The CDR3 runs to 16 residues. The trim removed 6 bases at V and 0 bases at J, leaving 5 bases unmatched. CDR3 sequence: CASSLLAGDSTDTQYF. CDR3 in DNA: TGTGCCAGCAGCCTACTAGCGGGAGATAGCACAGATACGCAGTATTTT.

This chain links TRBV9 with TRBJ1-1, with TRBD1 matching 7 bases. The V and J ends lost 3 bases and 0 bases, in that order; junction bases with no gene match: 5. Germline assignment: CDR1 SGDLS and CDR2 YYNGEE. The CDR3 covers 15 residues. The CDR3 region is CASSAADRMNTEAFF. The CDR3 DNA follows: TGTGCCAGCAGCGCCGCGGACAGGATGAACACTGAAGCTTTCTTT. The full variable domain, completed using reference TRBV9 and TRBJ1-1, is DSGVTQTPKHLITATGQRVTLRCSPRSGDLSVYWYQQSLDQGLQFLIQYYNGEERAKGNILERFSAQQFPDLHSELNLSSLELGDSALYFCASSAADRMNTEAFFGQGTRLTVV.

The table lists this clone with a count of one. This chain joins TRBV6-6 and TRBJ2-2; D might be TRBD2 (6 bases). The germline V and J ends were trimmed by 5 bases and 1 base, with 11 bases remaining between them. There are 15 residues in the CDR3. In germline, CDR1 is MNHNY, CDR2 SVGAGI (reference sequence). CDR3: CASSLIAENTGELFF. The CDR3 coding sequence is TGTGCCAGCAGTCTAATAGCGGAGAACACCGGGGAGCTGTTTTTT.

The rearrangement joins TRBV2 to TRBJ2-1; TRBD2 agrees at 9 bases. CDR1 is SNHLY, CDR2 FYNNEI, per germline. Trimming at V came to 10 bases and at J to 4 bases, leaving 8 bases not matched to a gene. CDR3 size: 14 residues. CDR3: CATPPAGGYNEQFF. CDR3 in DNA: TGTGCCACTCCGCCTGCGGGGGGGTACAATGAGCAGTTCTTC.

The J gene is TRBJ1-4, the V gene TRBV6-5; TRBD1 is a possible D gene (5 bases). This CDR3 is built from 16 residues. Trimming removed 0 bases from V and 8 bases from J, with 16 bases in between. Germline CDR1 and CDR2: MNHEY and SVGAGI. The CDR3 here is CASSYSITGLGEKLFF. CDR3 DNA: TGTGCCAGCAGTTACTCTATAACGGGACTGGGGGAAAAACTGTTTTTT.

This chain joins TRBV7-9 and TRBJ2-7, with TRBD2 as a possible D gene (6 bases). Germline V gene lookup returns CDR1 SEHNR and CDR2 FQNEAQ (reference sequence). Trimming removed 0 bases at V and 5 bases at J, with 14 bases between. This CDR3 is built from 15 residues. The CDR3 is CASSLAPREWDEQYF. In DNA form, the CDR3 reads TGTGCCAGCAGCTTAGCCCCCCGGGAGTGGGACGAGCAGTACTTC.

The chain joins TRBV5-3 to TRBJ2-2, with D hard to call. TRBV5-3 is an ORF, with its function uncertain. Trimming cost V 8 bases and J 6 bases, with 5 bases left between them. CDR3 length: 10 amino acids. CDR3: CASSPGELFF. The CDR3 nucleotides are TGTGCCAGTAGTCCCGGGGAGCTGTTTTTT.

This clone was observed a single time. This sequence joins TRBV29-1 and TRBJ1-5; 7 bases fit TRBD1. V was clipped by 6 bases and J by 3 bases; unmatched bases: 5. Germline V lookup: CDR1 SQVTM, CDR2 ANQGSEA. CDR3 length: 13 residues. The CDR3: CSVRQGDNQPQHF. In DNA form, the CDR3 reads TGCAGCGTACGGCAGGGGGACAATCAGCCCCAGCATTTT.

J is TRBJ1-1 and V is TRBV5-6; 8 bases agree with TRBD1. This CDR3 region has 16 residues. With 4 bases clipped from V and 1 base from J, the junction kept 9 bases outside the gene matches. CDR1 and CDR2 (germline): SGHDT, YYEEEE. The CDR3 sequence is CASSPRQGMRNTEAFF. CDR3 bases: TGTGCCAGCAGCCCACGACAGGGGATGAGGAACACTGAAGCTTTCTTT.

This sequence joins TRBV9 and TRBJ2-3; the match to TRBD2 covers 8 bases. This CDR3 region has 16 residues. Germline CDR1 is SGDLS and CDR2 is YYNGEE. V trimming: 4 bases; J trimming: 2 bases; junction bases outside the gene matches: 9. The chain's CDR3 is CASSPPSGPLTDTQYF. As DNA, the CDR3 is TGTGCCAGCAGCCCCCCTAGCGGGCCCCTCACAGATACGCAGTATTTT.

This rearrangement joins TRBV9 to TRBJ2-1; tentative D call: TRBD1 (5 bases). This CDR3 contains 15 residues. Germline CDR1 is SGDLS and CDR2 is YYNGEE. V was trimmed by 2 bases and J by 0 bases, leaving 9 bases between them. Here the CDR3 DNA reads TGTGCCAGCAGCGTTCAGGGCCTCTCCTACAATGAGCAGTTCTTC. The encoded protein is CASSVQGLSYNEQFF.

The chain joins TRBV28 to TRBJ2-5; no definite D call. TRBJ2-7 explains the end of the DNA better; the J call may be wrong. This CDR3 spans 14 amino acids. Germline CDR1 is MDHEN and CDR2 is SYDVKM. The CDR3 nucleotides read TGTGCCAGCAGTTTACGTCCGGAAAGGTACGAGCAGTACTTC. Translating it yields CASSLRPERYEQYF.

The chain is built from TRBV19 and TRBJ2-1, with D hard to call. The V gene lost 8 bases and the J gene lost 9 bases, with 14 bases spanning the gap. The CDR3 is 12 amino acids. Germline loops: CDR1 LNHDA, CDR2 SQIVND (reference sequence). The CDR3: CASDSRLGEQFF. CDR3 nucleotide sequence: TGTGCCAGTGACTCCCGTTTGGGTGAGCAGTTCTTC.

This clone was counted between two and nine times. V usage is TRBV5-6 and J usage is TRBJ2-7; D is unclear. Germline V CDR1 and CDR2: SGHDT, YYEEEE. CDR3 length equals 12 residues. V lost 0 bases to trimming and J lost 3 bases, with 4 bases between them. The CDR3 nucleotides read TGTGCCAGCAGCTTGGATGGCTACGAGCAGTACTTC. Translating gives CASSLDGYEQYF.

The chain is built from TRBV11-2 and TRBJ2-4; 7 positions match TRBD1. The CDR3 runs to 16 residues. The J segment lost 2 bases and the V segment lost 5 bases, leaving 9 bases of the junction unmatched. The germline V gene has CDR1 SGHAT and CDR2 FQNNGV. The CDR3 region has the DNA TGTGCCAGCAGCCACACAGGGGAAGGATCCAAAAACATTCAGTACTTC. This encodes CASSHTGEGSKNIQYF. Full variable domain (missing parts from reference TRBV11-2 and TRBJ2-4): EAGVAQSPRYKIIEKRQSVAFWCNPISGHATLYWYQQILGQGPKLLIQFQNNGVVDDSQLPKDRFSAERLKGVDSTLKIQPAKLEDSAVYLCASSHTGEGSKNIQYFGAGTRLSVL.

CDR3 amino acids: CASSLLAESSYEQYF. DNA for the CDR3: TGTGCCAGCAGCCTACTAGCGGAAAGCTCCTACGAGCAGTACTTC. V and J are TRBV11-1 and TRBJ2-7; 8 bases map to TRBD2. V lost 5 bases to trimming and J lost 0 bases; unmatched junction nucleotides: 6. Germline assignment: CDR1 SGHAT and CDR2 FQDESV (reference sequence). The CDR3 totals 15 residues.

V is TRBV5-1 and J is TRBJ1-2; the D is unclear. V was shortened by 0 bases and J by 7 bases, with 10 bases between the two germline ends. Germline V gives CDR1 SGHRS, CDR2 YFSETQ. The CDR3 extends over 13 amino acids. The CDR3 here is CASSLGRGLGYTF. CDR3 nucleotide sequence: TGCGCCAGCAGCTTGGGTCGAGGGCTTGGCTACACCTTC.

The chain uses TRBV28 and TRBJ2-1; 16 bases are a match to TRBD2. V lost 8 bases, J lost 6 bases, and 7 bases stayed unmatched. The CDR3 spans 16 residues. Per the germline V gene, CDR1 is MDHEN and CDR2 is SYDVKM. The CDR3 DNA follows: TGTGCCAGCGGGACTAGCGGGAGGGCTTATGGCAATGAGCAGTTCTTC. Protein: CASGTSGRAYGNEQFF. Full variable domain (missing parts from reference TRBV28 and TRBJ2-1): DVKVTQSSRYLVKRTGEKVFLECVQDMDHENMFWYRQDPGLGLRLIYFSYDVKMKEKGDIPEGYSVSREKKERFSLILESASTNQTSMYLCASGTSGRAYGNEQFFGPGTRLTVL.

The rearrangement uses TRBV4-1 and TRBJ1-2; no clear D gene. The CDR3 sequence is 14 residues long. Germline V gene sequence: CDR1 MGHRA, CDR2 YSYEKL. The V end was cut by 1 base, the J end by 8 bases, with 14 bases between. The CDR3 region is CASSQVRREWGYTF. As DNA, the CDR3 is TGCGCCAGCAGCCAAGTTAGGCGCGAGTGGGGCTACACCTTC.